This entry lists 22 T cell receptor beta chains sequenced from one sample in a study of blood T cell repertoires in COVID-19. Some clones are missing from TCRdb's copy, which holds only in-frame ones; the method was immunoSEQ multiplex PCR. In the table there are approximately 360,000 clones, roughly 90% of which are singletons. Sequenced: peripheral blood. The receptors were gathered from a man aged 35-49 years with acute or convalescent COVID-19.

This rearrangement joins TRBV6-6 to TRBJ2-2, with 9 bases matching TRBD2. Per germline, CDR1 MNHNY and CDR2 SVGAGI (reference sequence). The ends lost 7 bases at V and 6 bases at J; junction bases unmatched: 12. This CDR3 contains 16 residues. CDR3 bases: TGTGCCAGCACTCCAACCGGGCTAGCGGGACCCGGGGAGCTGTTTTTT. It translates to CASTPTGLAGPGELFF.

The chain recombines TRBV28 with TRBJ1-5; maybe TRBD1 (6 bases). There are 15 residues in the CDR3. Trimming removed 6 bases from V and 6 bases from J, with 18 bases in between. Looked up from germline, CDR1 is MDHEN and CDR2 is SYDVKM. CDR3 loop: CASSKGGGAGQPQHF. In nucleotides, the CDR3 is TGTGCCAGCAGCAAAGGAGGGGGGGCCGGTCAGCCCCAGCATTTT.

The J gene is TRBJ1-5, the V gene TRBV5-8; 9 bases align to TRBD1. Unmatched junction bases numbered 12, after V lost 0 bases and J lost 5 bases. Per the germline V gene, CDR1 is SGHTS and CDR2 is YDEGEE. The CDR3 is 18 amino acids. CDR3 sequence reads: CASSLATGGLFEDQPQHF. The CDR3 DNA sequence: TGTGCCAGCAGCTTGGCGACAGGGGGTCTTTTTGAGGATCAGCCCCAGCATTTT. Drawing the rest from reference TRBV5-8 and TRBJ1-5, the complete variable domain is EAGVTQSPTHLIKTRGQQATLRCSPISGHTSVYWYQQALGLGLQFLLWYDEGEERNRGNFPPRFSGRQFPNYSSELNVNALELEDSALYLCASSLATGGLFEDQPQHFGDGTRLSIL.

This clone was found once. The chain joins TRBV6-5 to TRBJ1-4; 10 bases align to TRBD1. The trim removed 8 bases at V and 6 bases at J, leaving 3 bases unmatched. The CDR3 is 13 residues long. Germline CDR1 and CDR2: MNHEY and SVGAGI. CDR3 bases: TGTGCCAGCCGGGGACAGGGGCATGAAAAACTGTTTTTT. Its translation: CASRGQGHEKLFF.

This chain links TRBV6-4 with TRBJ2-6, with TRBD1 as a possible D gene (6 bases). Looked up from germline, CDR1 is MRHNA and CDR2 is SNTAGT. This CDR3 spans 16 amino acids. With 0 bases removed from V and 3 bases from J, the gap between germline ends came to 9 bases. Written as DNA, the CDR3 is TGTGCCAGCAGTGACTCTACAGGGAGTGGGGCCAACGTCCTGACTTTC. It is translated as CASSDSTGSGANVLTF.

The V gene is TRBV6-6, the J gene TRBJ1-6; 7 nucleotides agree with TRBD1. Germline assignment: CDR1 MNHNY and CDR2 SVGAGI (reference sequence). Unmatched junction bases numbered 7, after V lost 6 bases and J lost 5 bases. The CDR3 has 15 residues. In DNA form, the CDR3 reads TGTGCCAGCAGGATGACAGGGCGAAATAATTCACCCCTCCACTTT. It codes for CASRMTGRNNSPLHF.

The chain has TRBV28 and TRBJ1-1, with 8 bases identical to TRBD1. Trimming cost V 2 bases and J 1 base; bases outside gene matches: 3. The length of the CDR3 is 15 residues. Germline V gene sequence: CDR1 MDHEN, CDR2 SYDVKM. CDR3: CASSLTGGENTEAFF. The CDR3 DNA reads as TGTGCCAGCAGTTTAACAGGGGGGGAGAACACTGAAGCTTTCTTT.

This chain uses TRBV7-9 with TRBJ1-5; D gene uncertain. V lost 5 bases to trimming and J lost 5 bases, with 7 bases between them. Germline-derived CDR1 and CDR2 are SEHNR and FQNEAQ (reference sequence). CDR3 size: 12 residues. CDR3 bases: TGTGCCAGCAGCCCCCAGGATCAGCCCCAGCATTTT. Protein sequence: CASSPQDQPQHF.

The V gene is TRBV28, the J gene TRBJ1-2; 7 bases are a match to TRBD1. This CDR3 spans 16 amino acids. CDR1 and CDR2 from the germline V gene are MDHEN and SYDVKM. J lost 0 bases, V lost 1 base, and 5 bases had no gene match. CDR3: CASSLFLGTANYGYTF. The CDR3 DNA is TGTGCCAGCAGTTTATTCTTGGGGACAGCTAACTATGGCTACACCTTC.

The chain uses TRBV7-3 and TRBJ2-1; 8 nucleotides line up with TRBD2. Trimming took 5 bases from V and 0 from J; bases not matched to a gene: 6. CDR3 length: 16 amino acids. Germline CDR1 reads SGHTA; CDR2 reads FQGTGA. The CDR3, as DNA: TGTGCCAGCAGCCCGGGGGGGTCCGTCTCCTACAATGAGCAGTTCTTC. This encodes CASSPGGSVSYNEQFF. Using reference TRBV7-3 and TRBJ2-1 for the parts outside the CDR3, the full variable domain is GAGVSQTPSNKVTEKGKYVELRCDPISGHTALYWYRQSLGQGPEFLIYFQGTGAADDSGLPNDRFFAVRPEGSVSTLKIQRTERGDSAVYLCASSPGGSVSYNEQFFGPGTRLTVL.

This clone has a single count. V and J are TRBV5-1 and TRBJ2-5, with TRBD2 as a possible D gene (6 bases). The germline CDR1 and CDR2 sequences are SGHRS and YFSETQ. The germline V and J ends were trimmed by 0 bases and 5 bases, with 17 bases remaining between them. CDR3 length: 16 amino acids. Here the CDR3 DNA reads TGCGCCAGCAGCTTGGTACCGACAAACAGCGGGGAGACCCAGTACTTC. This encodes CASSLVPTNSGETQYF.

This sequence joins TRBV12-5 and TRBJ1-5; no definite D call. Trimming took 2 bases from V and 6 from J, leaving 17 bases between them. Germline V gives CDR1 LGHNT, CDR2 FRNRAP. The CDR3 sequence is 16 residues long. The CDR3, as DNA: TGTGCTAGTGGTTTGTTGCCAGCCCTGCGGGTTCAGCCCCAGCATTTT. It encodes CASGLLPALRVQPQHF.

The chain has TRBV27 and TRBJ1-5; no clear D. Trimming stripped 0 bases from V and 7 bases from J, with 10 bases between. Germline V gene sequence: CDR1 MNHEY, CDR2 SMNVEV (reference sequence). The length of the CDR3 is 14 residues. This chain's CDR3 is CASSLSGVLQPQHF. The CDR3 DNA follows: TGTGCCAGCAGTTTATCCGGGGTGTTGCAGCCCCAGCATTTT.

The V gene is TRBV19, the J gene TRBJ1-5; D remains unclear. Germline V gene data show CDR1 as LNHDA and CDR2 as SQIVND (reference sequence). Between the trimmed V and J ends, which lost 3 bases and 9 bases, there was a span of 9 bases. CDR3 length: 12 amino acids. The CDR3 DNA sequence: TGTGCCAGTAGTATCGGGAACCTGCCCCAGCATTTT. Protein product: CASSIGNLPQHF.

This chain connects TRBV7-8 to TRBJ2-5, with 8 bases identical to TRBD2. V lost 5 bases to trimming and J lost 4 bases; unmatched junction nucleotides: 3. The CDR3 covers 13 residues. Per the germline V gene, CDR1 is SGHVS and CDR2 is FQNEAQ. In DNA form, the CDR3 reads TGTGCCAGCAGCACCCGGGGGGGAGAGACCCAGTACTTC. It encodes CASSTRGGETQYF.

The chain links TRBV3-1 (or the pseudogene TRBV3-2) to TRBJ1-1; weak D call: TRBD1 (6 bases). The CDR3 loop spans 12 amino acids. Germline V lookup: CDR1 LGHDT, CDR2 YNNKEL (reference sequence). V was pared by 1 base and J by 9 bases, with 9 bases between. The CDR3 region is CASSQGRGQAFF. The CDR3 coding sequence is TGTGCCAGCAGCCAAGGGCGGGGGCAAGCTTTCTTT.

The chain carries TRBV6-2 or TRBV6-3 and TRBJ1-5; 12 bases line up with TRBD1. The CDR3 totals 17 residues. The V and J ends lost 2 bases and 6 bases, in that order; junction bases with no gene match: 8. CDR1 and CDR2 (germline): MNHEY, SVGEGT. The CDR3, as DNA: TGTGCCAGCAGTTACGGCCCGGGACAGGGGGCTGGTCAGCCCCAGCATTTT. Translating gives CASSYGPGQGAGQPQHF.

A remark on this clone: This CDR3 is also generated by other DNA sequences in the sample. This chain links TRBV5-1 with TRBJ2-7, with TRBD1 identical over 11 bases. The length of the CDR3 is 14 residues. V gave up 4 bases and J gave up 4 bases; unmatched junction bases: 4. The germline gives CDR1 SGHRS, CDR2 YFSETQ. Here the CDR3 reads CASSPGQGAYEQYF. The CDR3 DNA sequence: TGCGCCAGCAGCCCAGGACAGGGGGCTTACGAGCAGTACTTC.

This chain uses TRBV9 with TRBJ1-2; the match to TRBD1 covers 7 bases. Germline V gene lookup returns CDR1 SGDLS and CDR2 YYNGEE. The CDR3 has 14 residues. V gave up 3 bases and J gave up 5 bases; unmatched junction bases: 7. The CDR3 DNA sequence: TGTGCCAGCAGCGCGAGGAACAGGGGATATGGCTACACCTTC. This translates into CASSARNRGYGYTF.

The chain carries TRBV19 and TRBJ1-5; possible D gene TRBD1, 6 bases. The V end was cut by 3 bases, the J end by 6 bases, with 12 bases between. CDR3 length: 14 residues. Germline V gene lookup returns CDR1 LNHDA and CDR2 SQIVND (reference sequence). Written as DNA, the CDR3 is TGTGCCAGTAGTATTCAGGGGCAAGGTCAGCCCCAGCATTTT. This sequence encodes CASSIQGQGQPQHF.

The rearrangement links TRBV2 to TRBJ1-2; D not resolved. The CDR3 extends over 14 amino acids. V dropped 2 bases and J dropped 5 bases, with 12 bases sitting between them. The germline CDR1 and CDR2 sequences are SNHLY and FYNNEI. In DNA, the CDR3 is TGTGCCAGCAGTGAATGGGCAATCGGATATGGCTACACCTTC. Translation: CASSEWAIGYGYTF. Full variable domain (rest looked up from reference TRBV2 and TRBJ1-2): EPEVTQTPSHQVTQMGQEVILRCVPISNHLYFYWYRQILGQKVEFLVSFYNNEISEKSEIFDDQFSVERPDGSNFTLKIRSTKLEDSAMYFCASSEWAIGYGYTFGSGTRLTVV.

J is TRBJ2-5 and V is TRBV5-4; 11 nucleotides match TRBD2. The CDR3 extends over 16 amino acids. Looked up from germline, CDR1 is SGHNT and CDR2 is YYREEE (reference sequence). Trimming removed 1 base from V and 5 bases from J; junction bases left unmatched: 7. CDR3 bases: TGTGCCAGCAGCTTGACGACTAGCGGGACGTGGGAGACCCAGTACTTC. It is translated as CASSLTTSGTWETQYF.